A single T cell receptor beta chain is shown here with its context. TCRdb re-derived calls from the PCR reads in MiXCR, one entry per CDR3 protein. The data contain about 14,000 distinct CDR3 sequences, 50% of them seen just once; the ten biggest clones take up approximately 15%. The CDR3 is 15 amino acids. Germline values: CDR1 SGHAT, CDR2 FQNNGV. The data derive from a study of tumor-infiltrating lymphocytes in oesophageal squamous cell carcinoma. The gene calls are TRBV11-2 and TRBJ2-7; 8 positions agree with TRBD2. Judging by the DNA end, TRBJ2-1 fits better; the J call may be wrong. This receptor was taken from a male donor with esophageal squamous cell carcinoma. The sample taken for sequencing was blood. CDR3 in DNA: TGTGCCAGCAGCTTATCTCCGGGAGGGTGGAATGAGCAGTTCTTC. Amino acids: CASSLSPGGWNEQFF.